Each of the 29 T cell receptor beta chains below was sequenced from the same sample in a study of cytomegalovirus exposure and HLA in healthy donors. In the PCR, 60 Vbeta and 13 Jbeta primers were used. Generated by immunoSEQ multiplex PCR, the TCRdb table keeps only in-frame clones and is missing some. The sample includes under 200,000 clones, 78% of them seen just once. The material sequenced was PBMCs. All receptors come from a woman aged 40 to 50 in good health and CMV-seropositive.

Remarks on this clone: The identical CDR3 is also encoded by other nucleotide sequences in the sample. V is TRBV9 and J is TRBJ2-2; D uncertain. Trimming removed 0 bases from V and 6 bases from J, with 3 bases in between. CDR3 length: 12 residues. Germline assignment: CDR1 SGDLS and CDR2 YYNGEE. The CDR3 region is CASSVAAGELFF. The CDR3 region has the DNA TGTGCCAGCAGCGTAGCTGCCGGGGAGCTGTTTTTT. The entire variable domain, with the rest obtained from reference TRBV9 and TRBJ2-2, is as follows: DSGVTQTPKHLITATGQRVTLRCSPRSGDLSVYWYQQSLDQGLQFLIQYYNGEERAKGNILERFSAQQFPDLHSELNLSSLELGDSALYFCASSVAAGELFFGEGSRLTVL.

The V call is TRBV30, the J call TRBJ1-2; TRBD1 is a possible D gene (6 bases). With 4 bases removed from V and 2 bases from J, the gap between germline ends came to 17 bases. The CDR3 is 15 amino acids. Germline V CDR1 and CDR2: GTSNPN, SVGIG (reference sequence). CDR3 bases: TGTGCCTGGATTATTGGGGGGGGCGGAAACTATGGCTACACCTTC. Residues: CAWIIGGGGNYGYTF.

In this sample, this clone turned up a few times. CDR3 in DNA: TGTGCCAGCAGTTACTCGAGTCGGGAAGAGACCCAGTACTTC. It codes for CASSYSSREETQYF. V gene TRBV6-5 combines with J gene TRBJ2-5, with D hard to call. The germline CDR1 and CDR2 sequences are MNHEY and SVGAGI. The length of the CDR3 is 14 residues. V was clipped by 0 bases and J by 3 bases, with 8 bases between them.

The chain links TRBV14 to TRBJ1-3, with unresolved D. The CDR3 sequence is 12 residues long. Trimming removed 4 bases from V and 4 bases from J, with 5 bases in between. Germline values: CDR1 SGHDN, CDR2 FVKESK. CDR3 in amino acids: CASSPGGNTIYF. CDR3 bases: TGTGCCAGCAGCCCGGGAGGAAACACCATATATTTT.

This chain joins TRBV28 and TRBJ1-3, with D perhaps matching TRBD1 (5 bases). Trimming pared 6 bases from V and 8 bases from J, leaving 17 bases between. CDR1 is MDHEN, CDR2 SYDVKM, per germline. The CDR3 consists of 14 residues. As DNA, the CDR3 is TGTGCCAGCAGGGCCAGAGGTCAGGGTTACACCATATATTTT. It specifies CASRARGQGYTIYF.

A few counts support this clone. The chain recombines TRBV9 with TRBJ1-4; 7 bases are a match to TRBD1. The CDR3 runs 15 residues. Trimming took 4 bases from V and 5 from J; bases not matched to a gene: 8. Germline values: CDR1 SGDLS, CDR2 YYNGEE. DNA of the CDR3: TGTGCCAGCAGCTTCGCGACAGGGCCGAATGAAAAACTGTTTTTT. As protein: CASSFATGPNEKLFF.

The chain combines TRBV28 with TRBJ1-2; D is uncertain. Germline CDR1 MDHEN, CDR2 SYDVKM. CDR3 length: 15 residues. Trimming removed 2 bases at V and 0 bases at J, with 10 bases between. The CDR3 loop is CASSLGGRTNYGYTF. The DNA of the CDR3 is TGTGCCAGCAGTTTAGGTGGCAGGACTAACTATGGCTACACCTTC.

The chain is built from TRBV11-1 and TRBJ2-1; D might be TRBD2 (6 bases). The length of the CDR3 is 18 residues. The germline V gene has CDR1 SGHAT and CDR2 FQDESV (reference sequence). The germline V and J ends were trimmed by 0 bases and 2 bases, with 17 bases remaining between them. Here the CDR3 DNA reads TGTGCCAGCAGCTTAGCCCCGACCTTCGGGGGACCCTACAATGAGCAGTTCTTC. Encoded protein: CASSLAPTFGGPYNEQFF.

The chain recombines TRBV5-4 with TRBJ2-2, with 8 bases that match TRBD1. CDR3 size: 16 residues. J was trimmed by 2 bases and V by 4 bases; bases with no gene match: 7. Per the germline V gene, CDR1 is SGHNT and CDR2 is YYREEE (reference sequence). The CDR3 DNA reads as TGTGCCAGCAGCCCTGGGACAGGTACTAACACCGGGGAGCTGTTTTTT. Translation: CASSPGTGTNTGELFF.

The chain combines TRBV6-1 with TRBJ2-5; 10 positions agree with TRBD1. This CDR3 is 12 amino acids long. CDR1 MNHNS and CDR2 SASEGT come from the germline V gene. V lost 5 bases and J lost 14; bases outside the gene matches: 8. CDR3 nucleotide sequence: TGTGCCAGCAGTCCCAATGGGGACAGGGGATACTTC. Encoded protein: CASSPNGDRGYF.

This sequence joins TRBV7-2 and TRBJ1-2; D gene uncertain. Germline CDR1 is SGHTA and CDR2 is FQGNSA. The CDR3 runs 15 residues. V lost 5 bases to trimming and J lost 0 bases, with 13 bases between them. The CDR3 sequence: CASSPDYTANYGYTF. DNA of the CDR3: TGTGCCAGCAGCCCAGACTATACTGCTAACTATGGCTACACCTTC.

This clone occurred a few times. V gene TRBV19 combines with J gene TRBJ1-2, with D possibly TRBD1 on 5 matching bases. Trimming left V 6 bases short and J 0 bases short, with 17 bases between. Germline lookup yields CDR1 LNHDA and CDR2 SQIVND (reference sequence). The CDR3 is 16 amino acids. CDR3 region: CASRKNPGISNYGYTF. CDR3 DNA: TGTGCCAGTAGGAAGAATCCAGGGATTTCTAACTATGGCTACACCTTC.

The chain joins TRBV4-3 to TRBJ2-1; maybe TRBD1 (5 bases). CDR1 LGHNA and CDR2 YSLEER come from the germline V gene. The CDR3 covers 15 residues. With 0 bases removed from V and 8 bases from J, the gap between germline ends came to 14 bases. The CDR3 is CASSQDRGPVDEQFF. The CDR3 nucleotides are TGCGCCAGCAGCCAAGATAGGGGCCCTGTGGATGAGCAGTTCTTC.

The V gene is TRBV28, the J gene TRBJ2-1, with 16 bases fitting TRBD2. The V and J ends lost 6 bases and 7 bases, in that order; junction bases with no gene match: 0. The V gene's germline CDR1 is MDHEN and CDR2 SYDVKM. This CDR3 comprises 14 residues. The CDR3 spells CASRGLAGGNEQFF. The CDR3 bases are TGTGCCAGCAGGGGACTAGCGGGGGGGAATGAGCAGTTCTTC.

J is TRBJ2-1 and V is TRBV7-2, with 9 positions matching TRBD1. The CDR3 has 17 residues. Trimming removed 2 bases from V and 4 bases from J; junction bases left unmatched: 9. The germline CDR1 and CDR2 sequences are SGHTA and FQGNSA. In nucleotides, the CDR3 is TGTGCCAGCAGCTTACAGGGGGGACAGGGAGGTTACAATGAGCAGTTCTTC. Its translation: CASSLQGGQGGYNEQFF.

This sequence joins TRBV27 and TRBJ2-3; TRBD2 matches at 9 bases. CDR3 size: 19 residues. Germline V gene lookup returns CDR1 MNHEY and CDR2 SMNVEV (reference sequence). J was trimmed by 5 bases and V by 0 bases; bases with no gene match: 15. The chain's CDR3 is CASSLSGAGGVGVGDTQYF. The CDR3 nucleotides read TGTGCCAGCAGTTTATCGGGTGCGGGGGGGGTTGGGGTTGGAGATACGCAGTATTTT.

This rearrangement joins TRBV6-5 to TRBJ2-5; no clear D. This CDR3 has 13 amino acids. V lost 5 bases to trimming and J lost 12 bases, with 19 bases between them. CDR1 is MNHEY, CDR2 SVGAGI, per germline. For the CDR3, the DNA is TGTGCCAGCAGTCACGCGGTGACCCCTCTCGAGTACTTC. Its translation is CASSHAVTPLEYF.

CDR3 nucleotide sequence: TGCGCCAGCAGCCAAGTCATCCAAGAGACCCAGTACTTC. Its translation is CASSQVIQETQYF. This chain joins TRBV4-1 and TRBJ2-5, with D hard to call. The CDR3 is made up of 13 amino acids. Between the trimmed V and J ends, which lost 1 base and 1 base, there was a span of 4 bases. Germline CDR1 reads MGHRA; CDR2 reads YSYEKL.

This clone was seen only a few times. The V and J genes are TRBV7-3 and TRBJ1-4; a weak D match, TRBD1 (5 bases). Germline CDR1 and CDR2: SGHTA and FQGTGA. CDR3 size: 15 residues. The ends were cut back, 4 bases at V and 8 bases at J, with 17 bases in the middle. For the CDR3, the DNA is TGTGCCAGCAGCTCGGGGGGAGAAGTGGTGGAAAAACTGTTTTTT. Protein sequence: CASSSGGEVVEKLFF. Based on the CDR3 plus reference TRBV7-3 and TRBJ1-4, the full variable domain is GAGVSQTPSNKVTEKGKYVELRCDPISGHTALYWYRQSLGQGPEFLIYFQGTGAADDSGLPNDRFFAVRPEGSVSTLKIQRTERGDSAVYLCASSSGGEVVEKLFFGSGTQLSVL.

This rearrangement joins TRBV7-2 to TRBJ1-1; D is undetermined. Trimming took off 6 bases at V and 7 bases at J, with 21 bases between the two ends. From germline, CDR1 is SGHTA and CDR2 FQGNSA. The length of the CDR3 is 15 residues. In DNA form, the CDR3 reads TGTGCCAGCAGACCCCCAATGGTCGGCGGCGATGAAGCTTTCTTT. Translation gives CASRPPMVGGDEAFF.

This chain uses TRBV5-8 with TRBJ1-1, with D uncertain. CDR3 size: 13 residues. V was shortened by 2 bases and J by 4 bases, with 9 bases between the two germline ends. CDR1 is SGHTS, CDR2 YDEGEE, per germline. The DNA of the CDR3 is TGTGCCAGCAGCTTCGAGATCTTCACTGAAGCTTTCTTT. It specifies CASSFEIFTEAFF.

This chain uses TRBV4-3 with TRBJ1-2; TRBD1 is a possible D gene (5 bases). CDR1 and CDR2 (germline): LGHNA, YSLEER. The CDR3 is made up of 15 amino acids. The V and J ends lost 0 bases and 4 bases respectively, with 12 bases between them. CDR3 loop: CASSQEGTTGYGYTF. The CDR3 bases are TGCGCCAGCAGCCAAGAGGGGACTACGGGCTATGGCTACACCTTC.

A remark on this clone: This specimen includes other DNA sequences encoding the same CDR3. The chain carries TRBV4-1 and TRBJ1-4; a weak D match, TRBD1 (5 bases). V was shortened by 0 bases and J by 2 bases, with 19 bases between the two germline ends. The CDR3 has 19 residues. CDR1 and CDR2 from the germline V gene are MGHRA and YSYEKL. CDR3 coding DNA: TGCGCCAGCAGCCAAGATAGGTCGGGGGGGAGTGCGACTAATGAAAAACTGTTTTTT. Protein sequence: CASSQDRSGGSATNEKLFF.

The V and J genes are TRBV30 and TRBJ2-1, with unresolved D. There are 12 residues in the CDR3. The ends were cut back, 0 bases at V and 8 bases at J, with 8 bases in the middle. Germline values: CDR1 GTSNPN, CDR2 SVGIG (reference sequence). The CDR3 protein is CAWSVSGDEQFF. The CDR3 region has the DNA TGTGCCTGGAGTGTGAGTGGAGATGAGCAGTTCTTC. Using reference TRBV30 and TRBJ2-1 for the parts outside the CDR3, the full variable domain is SQTIHQWPATLVQPVGSPLSLECTVEGTSNPNLYWYRQAAGRGLQLLFYSVGIGQISSEVPQNLSASRPQDRQFILSSKKLLLSDSGFYLCAWSVSGDEQFFGPGTRLTVL.

The table lists this clone with a few counts. The chain joins TRBV28 to TRBJ1-1; unclear D gene. CDR1 and CDR2 from the germline V gene are MDHEN and SYDVKM. The V and J ends lost 5 bases and 5 bases respectively, with 12 bases between them. This CDR3 is 13 amino acids long. CDR3 protein: CASSVAGRTEAFF. In DNA form, the CDR3 reads TGTGCCAGCAGTGTGGCGGGGAGAACTGAAGCTTTCTTT.

This sequence joins TRBV27 and TRBJ1-6, with D perhaps TRBD1 (5 bases). The V and J ends lost 4 bases and 7 bases respectively, with 8 bases between them. Germline V gene lookup returns CDR1 MNHEY and CDR2 SMNVEV (reference sequence). This CDR3 region has 13 residues. In DNA, the CDR3 is TGTGCCAGCAGTTGGGGCGTAAATTCACCCCTCCACTTT. Amino acid sequence: CASSWGVNSPLHF.

The genes are TRBV10-3 and TRBJ1-2; D perhaps matches TRBD1 (6 bases). Germline lookup yields CDR1 ENHRY and CDR2 SYGVKD. CDR3 length: 15 amino acids. V was pared by 6 bases and J by 1 base, with 15 bases between. The CDR3 DNA follows: TGTGCCATCAGGACCGGGGGGCTAAGTAACTATGGCTACACCTTC. Translating it yields CAIRTGGLSNYGYTF.

CDR3 residues: CASSFSPRARGPSTDTQYF. CDR3 nucleotides: TGTGCCAGCAGCTTCAGTCCCCGGGCGAGGGGGCCTTCCACAGATACGCAGTATTTT. The rearrangement uses TRBV5-4 and TRBJ2-3; 7 nucleotides agree with TRBD1. In germline, CDR1 is SGHNT, CDR2 YYREEE (reference sequence). The CDR3 loop spans 19 amino acids. The junction had 17 bases not matched to a gene; V was cut back by 2 bases and J by 2 bases.

The rearrangement joins TRBV7-2 to TRBJ1-5; 8 bases line up with TRBD1. CDR3 size: 16 residues. Germline V gene data show CDR1 as SGHTA and CDR2 as FQGNSA. After removal of 5 bases from V and 6 bases from J, the junction contained 12 bases not matched to a gene. CDR3 sequence: CASSPTRGQGGQPQHF. DNA of the CDR3: TGTGCCAGCAGCCCCACACGAGGACAGGGAGGTCAGCCCCAGCATTTT.